Listed below are T cell receptor beta chains from one sample, sequenced in a study of control samples from healthy donors and cancer patients. Clones were read by immunoSEQ multiplex PCR, and TCRdb kept only the in-frame ones, dropping some. The table shows 75,000 to 95,000 clones, with approximately 91% occurring only once. The sequencing sample was made of blood. The receptors originated from a woman in her forties or fifties in good health. Each CDR3 is given with its conserved first and last residue. The order of the fields is D gene, CDR3 length, J gene, V gene, CDR3 protein. A D gene is named only where the DNA matches it firmly.

NA 11 TRBJ2-7 TRBV7-9 CASSFSYEQYF
NA 14 TRBJ2-2 TRBV5-1 CASSPSRLNGELFF
NA 15 TRBJ1-5 TRBV6-1 CASSEVGVSNQPQHF
TRBD1 15 TRBJ2-5 TRBV6-5 CASSSNRDRLETQYF
TRBD1 14 TRBJ1-5 TRBV27 CASGTGGEDQPQHF
NA 14 TRBJ1-4 TRBV6-5 CASRVLATNEKLFF
TRBD1 15 TRBJ1-2 TRBV7-9 CASSLSGGQNYGYTF
NA 15 TRBJ2-1 TRBV11-3 CASSLMGGSYNEQFF
TRBD1 17 TRBJ2-3 TRBV7-6 CASSGDSGTGGFDTQYF
TRBD1 16 TRBJ2-1 TRBV6-1 CASSEGPRQGRNEQFF
NA 11 TRBJ2-1 TRBV6-1 CASSEKDEQFF
NA 15 TRBJ1-5 TRBV19 CASSIDWGSNQPQHF
NA 13 TRBJ1-1 TRBV3-1/TRBV3-2 CASSQDSGTEAFF
NA 14 TRBJ2-7 TRBV7-2 CASSLAMRGNEQYF
NA 13 TRBJ1-3 TRBV29-1 CSVARDSGNTIYF
NA 14 TRBJ2-2 TRBV7-2 CASSWRGGTGELFF
TRBD1 14 TRBJ1-1 TRBV18 CASSLGQGATEAFF
NA 12 TRBJ2-1 TRBV7-9 CASSLVANEQFF
NA 18 TRBJ2-3 TRBV7-8 CASSSSGTGGGGTDTQYF
TRBD1 13 TRBJ1-1 TRBV3-1/TRBV3-2 CASSPTGVGEAFF
NA 13 TRBJ1-5 TRBV4-1 CASSQVRNQPQHF
NA 16 TRBJ2-2 TRBV15 CATSRDTGPNTGELFF